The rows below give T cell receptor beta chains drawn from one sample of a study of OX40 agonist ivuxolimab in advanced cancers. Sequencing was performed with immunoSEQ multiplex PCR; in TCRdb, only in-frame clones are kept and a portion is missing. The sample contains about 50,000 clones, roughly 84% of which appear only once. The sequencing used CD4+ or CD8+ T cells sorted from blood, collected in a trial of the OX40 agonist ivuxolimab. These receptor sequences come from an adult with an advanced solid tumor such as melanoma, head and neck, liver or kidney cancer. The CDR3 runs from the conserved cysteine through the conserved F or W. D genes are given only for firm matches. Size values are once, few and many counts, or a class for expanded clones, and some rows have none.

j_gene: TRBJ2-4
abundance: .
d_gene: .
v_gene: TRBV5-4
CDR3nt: TGTGCCAGCAGCTTGGGGGGGCCCTCCATTAAAAACATTCAGTACTTC
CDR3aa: CASSLGGPSIKNIQYF

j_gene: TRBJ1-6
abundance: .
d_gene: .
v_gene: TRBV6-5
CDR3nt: TGTGCCAGCACCCGGGGGAGCTCCTATAATTCACCCCTCCACTTT
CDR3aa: CASTRGSSYNSPLHF

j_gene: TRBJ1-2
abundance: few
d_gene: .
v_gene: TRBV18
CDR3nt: TGTGCCAGCTCACCAGGGGCCTATGGCTATGGCTACACCTTC
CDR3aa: CASSPGAYGYGYTF

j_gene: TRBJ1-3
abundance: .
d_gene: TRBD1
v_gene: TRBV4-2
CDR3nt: TGTGCCAGCAGCGCAAACAGGGGCCTCTCTGGAAACACCATATATTTT
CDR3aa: CASSANRGLSGNTIYF

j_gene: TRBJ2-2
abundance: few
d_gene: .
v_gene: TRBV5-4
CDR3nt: TGTGCCAGCAGCTTGGGGGGACAGAACACCGGGGAGCTGTTTTTT
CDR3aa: CASSLGGQNTGELFF

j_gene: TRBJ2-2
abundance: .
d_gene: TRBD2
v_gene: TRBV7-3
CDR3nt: TGTGCCAGCAGCTTCTCAACAATCGGACTAGCGAGGCACGGGGAGCTGTTTTTT
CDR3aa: CASSFSTIGLARHGELFF

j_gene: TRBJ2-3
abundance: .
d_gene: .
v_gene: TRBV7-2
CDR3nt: TGTGCCAGCAGCTTAGCGCTACCTGATACGCAGTATTTT
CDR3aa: CASSLALPDTQYF

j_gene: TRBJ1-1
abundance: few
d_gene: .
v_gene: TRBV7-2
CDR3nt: TGTGCCAGCAGCTTATCCCTCAACAGTAAGACTGAAGCTTTCTTT
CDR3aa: CASSLSLNSKTEAFF

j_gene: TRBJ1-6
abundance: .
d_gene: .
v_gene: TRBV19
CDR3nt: TGTGCCAGTAGTTCCAGGGGTGGGGCTGATAATTCACCCCTCCACTTT
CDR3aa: CASSSRGGADNSPLHF

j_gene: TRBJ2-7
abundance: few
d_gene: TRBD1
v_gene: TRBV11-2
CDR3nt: TGTGCCAGCAGCTTAGGGGGTTCTGGGACAGGCACCCACGAGCAGTACTTC
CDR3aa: CASSLGGSGTGTHEQYF